This T cell receptor beta chain came from a study of blood T cell repertoires in COVID-19. Looking at the study overall: In each case, the material was cDNA or gDNA derived from T cells, B-cell-depleted T cells, or PBMCs.

Germline V gene lookup returns CDR1 MNHNS and CDR2 SASEGT. Trimming removed 2 bases from V and 4 bases from J; junction bases left unmatched: 4. This CDR3 comprises 14 residues. Per the original data handling: The assay estimated nucleated cells by amplifying reference gene primers. TCRdb's copy holds only in-frame clones and misses some; the assay was immunoSEQ multiplex PCR. The V and J calls and the clone size are those of that table, but D and trimming were determined from the DNA. The table shows around 70,000 clones, with approximately 78% occurring only once. The TCR comes from a woman aged 80 or over with active or convalescent COVID-19. Sample: peripheral blood. This chain links TRBV6-1 with TRBJ2-7; TRBD1 matches 8 bases. The CDR3 is CASSEQGARYEQYF. The CDR3 coding sequence is TGTGCCAGCAGTGAACAGGGGGCCCGGTACGAGCAGTACTTC.